The 23 T cell receptor beta chains presented below share a single source sample, sequenced in a study of neurological immune-mediated disorders (dated by TCRdb to the late 2010s). Library creation used 5' RACE. Sequencing was performed on an Illumina HiSeq 2500. The public reads were quality trimmed at Q25 with fastp and then assembled into clones with MiXCR by TCRdb, keeping productive beta chains. Duplicate CDR3 protein sequences are folded into a single record with the most common DNA and genes. In all, the sample holds tens of thousands of distinct CDR3 sequences, and 11% of those were seen once. Together, the top ten hold roughly 4% of the sample. The sample comprised CD4+ T cells from blood. The source is a woman aged 30 to 39 with HTLV-1-associated myelopathy (HAM/TSP).

There are many counts of this clonotype. The V and J genes are TRBV12-3 or TRBV12-4 and TRBJ1-2; possible D gene TRBD1, 5 bases. V lost 3 bases and J lost 7, with 9 bases in between. The CDR3 extends over 12 amino acids. The chain's CDR3 is CASSFSQGGYTF. CDR3 nucleotides: TGTGCCAGCAGTTTCTCTCAGGGTGGCTACACCTTC.

This clonotype showed up many times. The V and J genes are TRBV6-6 and TRBJ1-2, with no clear D. The CDR3 is made up of 12 amino acids. CDR1 and CDR2 (germline): MNHNY, SVGAGI (reference sequence). Trimming cost V 2 bases and J 8 bases, with 9 bases left between them. The CDR3, as DNA: TGTGCCAGCAGTTACACGGGCCAGGGCTACACCTTC. Its protein product is CASSYTGQGYTF.

This clonotype was seen ten or more times. The V and J genes are TRBV5-1 and TRBJ2-2; D may match TRBD1 or TRBD2 (6 bases each). V dropped 4 bases and J dropped 2 bases, with 21 bases sitting between them. Germline CDR1 reads SGHRS; CDR2 reads YFSETQ. This CDR3 region has 18 residues. For the CDR3, the DNA is TGCGCCAGCAGCCCCCGACCCCGGGGGCCGGATAACACCGGGGAGCTGTTTTTT. Amino acids: CASSPRPRGPDNTGELFF.

Worth noting for this clonotype: At one of its ends the junction is not consistent with the germline gene, which may arise from a read error. V and J are TRBV2 and TRBJ1-6; D gene ambiguous. Germline loops: CDR1 SNHLY, CDR2 FYNNEI. The CDR3 totals 12 residues. The CDR3 DNA sequence: TGTGCCAGCAGTGCCATAGTATCACCCCTACACTTT. This translates into CASSAIVSPLHF.

This clonotype is large (0.1 to 1%) by share. V and J are TRBV10-3 and TRBJ2-1; 12 bases line up with TRBD2. V gave up 0 bases and J gave up 3 bases; unmatched junction bases: 6. There are 18 residues in the CDR3. The germline gives CDR1 ENHRY, CDR2 SYGVKD. CDR3 sequence: CAISESLLAGGYYNEQFF. The CDR3 bases are TGTGCCATCAGTGAGTCGTTACTAGCGGGGGGATACTACAATGAGCAGTTCTTC.

This clonotype was seen repeatedly, ten times or more. The V and J genes are TRBV29-1 and TRBJ1-1; TRBD1 matches at 7 bases. Germline V gives CDR1 SQVTM, CDR2 ANQGSEA. The CDR3 sequence is 15 residues long. The trim removed 3 bases at V and 1 base at J, leaving 8 bases unmatched. CDR3 nucleotides: TGCAGCGTTGATGAATCGACAGGGCCGAACACTGAAGCTTTCTTT. Translation gives CSVDESTGPNTEAFF.

This clonotype came up once. This rearrangement joins TRBV13 to TRBJ1-1; D is undetermined. This CDR3 has 13 amino acids. The germline gives CDR1 PRHDT, CDR2 FYEKMQ (reference sequence). Trimming removed 5 bases from V and 1 base from J, with 8 bases in between. Here the CDR3 reads CASSRDTNTEAFF. The CDR3 nucleotides read TGTGCCAGCAGCCGAGACACGAACACTGAAGCTTTCTTT.

This clonotype was counted many times. The V gene is TRBV20-1, the J gene TRBJ1-6; 10 positions match TRBD1. The CDR3 sequence is 16 residues long. The V and J ends lost 2 bases and 7 bases, in that order; junction bases with no gene match: 8. CDR1 DFQATT and CDR2 SNEGSKA come from the germline V gene (reference sequence). CDR3 protein: CSARTNSGQGNSPLHF. CDR3 bases: TGCAGTGCTAGAACGAATTCGGGACAGGGGAATTCACCCCTCCACTTT.

This clonotype was counted ten times or more. The chain is built from TRBV15 and TRBJ2-6; D is possibly TRBD1 (6 bases). CDR1 and CDR2 (germline): LNHNV, YYDKDF (reference sequence). This CDR3 has 17 residues. Trimming cost V 7 bases and J 3 bases, with 19 bases left between them. The CDR3: CATTLRTGRSGANVLTF. The CDR3 DNA reads TGTGCCACCACCCTGAGAACAGGGAGAAGTGGGGCCAACGTCCTGACTTTC.

This clonotype was seen at least ten times. V is TRBV20-1 and J is TRBJ1-3, with D uncertain. The CDR3 has 13 residues. The V gene's germline CDR1 is DFQATT and CDR2 SNEGSKA (reference sequence). Trimming removed 6 bases at V and 2 bases at J, with 11 bases between. The CDR3 nucleotides read TGCAGTGCCCGGCCGGTAGCTGGAAACACCATATATTTT. Its protein is CSARPVAGNTIYF.

V and J are TRBV2 and TRBJ2-7; D assignment may be TRBD1 or TRBD2 (5 bases each). With 4 bases removed from V and 0 bases from J, the gap between germline ends came to 10 bases. Germline V gene sequence: CDR1 SNHLY, CDR2 FYNNEI. This CDR3 contains 14 residues. CDR3 coding DNA: TGTGCCAGCAGTGGGGACCGGAGCTCCTACGAGCAGTACTTC. Translating gives CASSGDRSSYEQYF.

This clonotype was seen ten or more times. The chain joins TRBV18 to TRBJ1-2; 7 bases agree with TRBD1. CDR1 is KGHSH and CDR2 is LQKENI in the germline V gene. V lost 3 bases to trimming and J lost 5 bases; unmatched junction nucleotides: 3. This CDR3 has 13 residues. Here the CDR3 DNA reads TGTGCCAGCTCACCCGTACAGGGGTATGGCTACACCTTC. Translating it yields CASSPVQGYGYTF.

This clonotype was detected many times. V usage is TRBV6-5 and J usage is TRBJ2-3, with 9 bases identical to TRBD1. There are 15 residues in the CDR3. The germline CDR1 and CDR2 sequences are MNHEY and SVGAGI. Trimming took 4 bases from V and 3 from J; bases not matched to a gene: 5. The CDR3 sequence: CASSSQGAGTDTQYF. As DNA, the CDR3 is TGTGCCAGCAGTTCACAGGGGGCCGGGACAGATACGCAGTATTTT.

The chain carries TRBV2 and TRBJ2-3; D assignment may be TRBD1 or TRBD2 (7 bases each). From germline, CDR1 is SNHLY and CDR2 FYNNEI. Trimming stripped 6 bases from V and 2 bases from J, with 12 bases between. The CDR3 has 14 amino acids. The CDR3 loop reads CASRREGATDTQYF. The CDR3 DNA reads as TGTGCCAGCAGGAGGGAGGGGGCCACAGATACGCAGTATTTT. The whole variable domain, filled in from reference TRBV2 and TRBJ2-3, reads EPEVTQTPSHQVTQMGQEVILRCVPISNHLYFYWYRQILGQKVEFLVSFYNNEISEKSEIFDDQFSVERPDGSNFTLKIRSTKLEDSAMYFCASRREGATDTQYFGPGTRLTVL.

At least ten counts were recorded for this clonotype. The chain uses TRBV12-3 or TRBV12-4 and TRBJ1-1; 7 bases agree with TRBD1. Germline trimming cut 5 bases from V and 2 bases from J; bases unmatched to any gene: 2. The CDR3 runs to 13 residues. The CDR3 is CASSRQGNTEAFF. In nucleotides, the CDR3 is TGTGCCAGCAGTAGACAGGGTAACACTGAAGCTTTCTTT.

In its sample, this clonotype was seen many times. The chain couples TRBV7-9 to TRBJ1-1, with D maybe TRBD1 (5 bases). Germline CDR1 and CDR2: SEHNR and FQNEAQ (reference sequence). The CDR3 contains 15 residues. The V gene lost 3 bases and the J gene lost 1 base, with 12 bases spanning the gap. CDR3 region: CASSFYGHQNTEAFF. DNA for the CDR3: TGTGCCAGCAGCTTTTACGGACACCAGAACACTGAAGCTTTCTTT.

In its sample, this clonotype was seen many times. This chain uses TRBV11-2 with TRBJ2-1; 7 bases are a match to TRBD1. The CDR3 is made up of 14 amino acids. The germline V gene encodes CDR1 SGHAT and CDR2 FQNNGV. V was clipped by 5 bases and J by 6 bases; unmatched bases: 7. CDR3 sequence (DNA): TGTGCCAGCAGCCCTAGACAGGGCAGCAATGAGCAGTTCTTC. The encoded protein is CASSPRQGSNEQFF.

This clonotype was detected ten times or more. This sequence joins TRBV18 and TRBJ1-5; D uncertain. From germline, CDR1 is KGHSH and CDR2 LQKENI. The CDR3 is 14 residues long. Between the trimmed V and J ends, which lost 4 bases and 0 bases, there was a span of 7 bases. As DNA, the CDR3 is TGTGCCAGCTCACAGTCCGATAGCAATCAGCCCCAGCATTTT. The encoded protein is CASSQSDSNQPQHF.

This clonotype was detected ten times or more. This chain joins TRBV3-1 and TRBJ2-7; unclear D gene. Germline lookup yields CDR1 LGHDT and CDR2 YNNKEL (reference sequence). V was cut by 8 bases and J by 3 bases, with 8 bases left in between. This CDR3 spans 11 amino acids. CDR3 sequence: CASGTYYEQYF. CDR3 coding DNA: TGTGCCAGCGGAACCTACTACGAGCAGTACTTC.

The chain is built from TRBV5-1 and TRBJ2-7; D might be TRBD1 or TRBD2, each matching 5 bases. V was trimmed by 2 bases and J by 3 bases, leaving 24 bases between them. The CDR3 runs to 18 residues. Germline loops: CDR1 SGHRS, CDR2 YFSETQ. The DNA of the CDR3 is TGCGCCAGCAGCTTTGCCGGGGCAGTGGGCCTTAGAGACTACGAGCAGTACTTC. It encodes CASSFAGAVGLRDYEQYF. The full variable domain, with the rest looked up from reference TRBV5-1 and TRBJ2-7, is KAGVTQTPRYLIKTRGQQVTLSCSPISGHRSVSWYQQTPGQGLQFLFEYFSETQRNKGNFPGRFSGRQFSNSRSEMNVSTLELGDSALYLCASSFAGAVGLRDYEQYFGPGTRLTVT.

In its sample, this clonotype was seen many times. The chain links TRBV7-2 to TRBJ1-3; D not certain. V shed 3 bases and J shed 4 bases, with 7 bases lying between them. The length of the CDR3 is 13 residues. Per germline, CDR1 SGHTA and CDR2 FQGNSA. The CDR3 reads CASSFPRGNTIYF. The CDR3 DNA reads TGTGCCAGCAGCTTTCCTAGGGGAAACACCATATATTTT.

This clonotype was picked up many times. The V and J genes are TRBV20-1 and TRBJ1-6; no clear D gene. The germline V and J ends were trimmed by 6 bases and 5 bases, with 17 bases remaining between them. Per germline, CDR1 DFQATT and CDR2 SNEGSKA (reference sequence). The CDR3 length is 15 residues. The CDR3 sequence is CSAPGIFLNNSPLHF. CDR3 in DNA: TGCAGTGCCCCCGGTATATTTTTGAATAATTCACCCCTCCACTTT.

Ten or more counts support this clonotype. The gene calls are TRBV5-1 and TRBJ2-2, with D tentatively TRBD2 (5 bases). The CDR3 contains 16 residues. Germline CDR1 SGHRS, CDR2 YFSETQ. V lost 2 bases to trimming and J lost 0 bases, with 11 bases between them. For the CDR3, the DNA is TGCGCCAGCAGCTTTCCGGCGGGCGCGAACACCGGGGAGCTGTTTTTT. Its translation is CASSFPAGANTGELFF.